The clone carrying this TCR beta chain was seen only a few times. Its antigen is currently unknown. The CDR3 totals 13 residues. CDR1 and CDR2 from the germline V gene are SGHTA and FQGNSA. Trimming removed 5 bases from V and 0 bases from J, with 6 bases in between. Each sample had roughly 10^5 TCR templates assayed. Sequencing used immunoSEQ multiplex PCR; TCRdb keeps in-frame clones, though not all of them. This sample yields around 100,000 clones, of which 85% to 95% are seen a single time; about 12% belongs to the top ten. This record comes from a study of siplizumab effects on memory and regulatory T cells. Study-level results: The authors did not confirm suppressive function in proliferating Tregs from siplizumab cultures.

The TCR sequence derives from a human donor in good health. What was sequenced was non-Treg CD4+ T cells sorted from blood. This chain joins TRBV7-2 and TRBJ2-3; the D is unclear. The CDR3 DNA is TGTGCCAGCAGCCCGGGTAGCACAGATACGCAGTATTTT. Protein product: CASSPGSTDTQYF.